This is a list of T cell receptor beta chains from one sample in a study of glioma-infiltrating T cells after dendritic cell vaccination. Assay used: immunoSEQ multiplex PCR; TCRdb lists only in-frame clones, some missing. Here the sample spans approximately 84,000 clones, 85% to 90% being singletons. The sample here was blood, taken before dendritic cell vaccination. The receptors were sampled from a human donor with glioblastoma. CDR3s include the opening cysteine and the closing phenylalanine or tryptophan. D genes are given only for firm matches. Clone size is shown for a subset of rows, as once, few, many or a class of expanded clone.

>15|.|TRBV19|TRBD2|TRBJ2-3
TGTGCCAGTAGTATCAGTGGGAGGGTCACAGATACGCAGTATTTT
CASSISGRVTDTQYF
>13|few|TRBV7-9|.|TRBJ1-2
TGTGCCAGCAGCTTAGCCGGGTACTATGGCTACACCTTC
CASSLAGYYGYTF
>13|.|TRBV28|.|TRBJ2-7
TGTGCCAGCAGTTCCCTACAGGACTACGAGCAGTACTTC
CASSSLQDYEQYF
>13|once|TRBV30|.|TRBJ1-2
TGTGCCTGGAGTGTACAGGAAGGGTATGGCTACACCTTC
CAWSVQEGYGYTF
>15|.|TRBV18|TRBD1|TRBJ1-1
TGTGCCAGCTCACCGGGGGACAGGGGTTTATTTGAAGCTTTCTTT
CASSPGDRGLFEAFF
>15|.|TRBV5-1|.|TRBJ1-1
TGCGCCAGCAGCTTGCAGGGAACATCGAGCACTGAAGCTTTCTTT
CASSLQGTSSTEAFF
>15|.|TRBV13|TRBD2|TRBJ2-5
TGTGCCAGCAGCCCAGAGGGGACTAGAAAAGAGACCCAGTACTTC
CASSPEGTRKETQYF
>13|.|TRBV5-1|.|TRBJ2-7
TGCGCCAGCCGGTTAGGGACTTCCTACGAGCAGTACTTC
CASRLGTSYEQYF
>19|.|TRBV7-6|TRBD2|TRBJ2-3
TGTGCCAGCAGCACAAACCTTCTAGCGGGAGGGGTATCCACAGATACGCAGTATTTT
CASSTNLLAGGVSTDTQYF
>13|.|TRBV7-2|TRBD1|TRBJ1-2
TGTGCCAGCAGCCCACAGGGGGGGTATGGCTACACCTTC
CASSPQGGYGYTF
>16|.|TRBV7-9|TRBD1|TRBJ1-4
TGTGCCAGCAGCCTGGGGACAGGGGCCGATAATGAAAAACTGTTTTTT
CASSLGTGADNEKLFF
>14|.|TRBV6-1|TRBD1|TRBJ1-5
TGTGCCAGCAGTACAGGGGACCCCAATCAGCCCCAGCATTTT
CASSTGDPNQPQHF
>14|.|TRBV11-3|.|TRBJ2-2
TGTGCCAGCAGCTTAGTCCCGGGCACCGGGGAGCTGTTTTTT
CASSLVPGTGELFF
>13|few|TRBV6-4|.|TRBJ2-1
TGTGCCAGCAGTGACTCGGCTTACAATGAGCAGTTCTTC
CASSDSAYNEQFF
>14|.|TRBV5-4|TRBD1|TRBJ2-1
TGTGCCAGCAGGGGGGGGACAGGGCCCAATGAGCAGTTCTTC
CASRGGTGPNEQFF
>15|.|TRBV5-1|TRBD1|TRBJ1-6
TGCGCCAGCAGTGTTGAGGGACAGACGAATTCACCCCTCCACTTT
CASSVEGQTNSPLHF